The 32 T cell receptor beta chains below come from one sample, sequenced in a study of T cell responses to AZD1222 COVID-19 vaccine. The repertoire was sequenced with immunoSEQ multiplex PCR; TCRdb's copy has only in-frame clones and lacks some. The sample shows some 100,000 clones, 88% of them seen only once. The sample here was peripheral blood, taken on day 0 of AZD1222 vaccination. These receptors came from an adult in good health.

This clone was found once. The J gene is TRBJ2-1, the V gene TRBV3-1 (or the pseudogene TRBV3-2), with 12 bases aligning to TRBD2. With V trimmed by 1 base and J by 6 bases, 7 bases remained unmatched. Germline CDR1 LGHDT, CDR2 YNNKEL (reference sequence). This CDR3 spans 17 amino acids. The CDR3 nucleotides are TGTGCCAGCAGCCAAGGAGGGACTAGCGGGTTCCCCAATGAGCAGTTCTTC. Its translation is CASSQGGTSGFPNEQFF.

The chain links TRBV28 to TRBJ2-5; 12 bases are a match to TRBD2. Germline V CDR1 and CDR2: MDHEN, SYDVKM. There are 14 residues in the CDR3. V dropped 8 bases and J dropped 2; count of bases not matched to a gene: 3. This CDR3 reads CASRTSGKQETQYF. For the CDR3, the DNA is TGTGCCAGCCGGACTAGCGGGAAACAAGAGACCCAGTACTTC.

CDR3 DNA sequence: TGTGCCAGTAGTATAGCCTTTGGAGGAAACACCATATATTTT. Amino acid sequence: CASSIAFGGNTIYF. The rearrangement links TRBV19 to TRBJ1-3, with no clear D. The CDR3 has 14 amino acids. Per the germline V gene, CDR1 is LNHDA and CDR2 is SQIVND (reference sequence). The germline V and J ends were trimmed by 1 base and 4 bases, with 8 bases remaining between them.

This chain joins TRBV19 and TRBJ2-5, with 14 bases aligning to TRBD2. CDR3 length: 17 amino acids. V shed 4 bases, J shed 1 base, and the junction held 5 bases outside the gene matches. Germline V lookup: CDR1 LNHDA, CDR2 SQIVND (reference sequence). The CDR3 sequence: CASSRGLAGGSQETQYF. In nucleotides, the CDR3 is TGTGCCAGTAGTAGAGGACTAGCGGGAGGAAGCCAAGAGACCCAGTACTTC.

The chain employs TRBV7-9 and TRBJ2-1, with 7 bases lining up with TRBD2. J lost 8 bases, V lost 6 bases, and 16 bases had no gene match. The CDR3 runs 16 residues. Germline-derived CDR1 and CDR2 are SEHNR and FQNEAQ (reference sequence). The DNA of the CDR3 is TGTGCCAGCAGTTCACGGCGGCTAGCGGTCAAAGATGAGCAGTTCTTC. It specifies CASSSRRLAVKDEQFF.

This chain uses TRBV2 with TRBJ2-1, with TRBD2 identical over 7 bases. V lost 10 bases and J lost 6; bases outside the gene matches: 12. Looked up from germline, CDR1 is SNHLY and CDR2 is FYNNEI. This CDR3 comprises 14 residues. CDR3 amino acids: CATLAADVPNEQFF. The CDR3, as DNA: TGTGCCACCCTAGCGGCGGATGTTCCCAATGAGCAGTTCTTC.

This clone was detected only once. The CDR3 nucleotides read TGTGCCTGGCTGACTCAGAACACTGAAGCTTTCTTT. Amino acids: CAWLTQNTEAFF. V gene TRBV30 combines with J gene TRBJ1-1; unclear D gene. Trimming cost V 5 bases and J 1 base, with 8 bases left between them. This CDR3 region has 12 residues. CDR1 and CDR2 from the germline V gene are GTSNPN and SVGIG (reference sequence).

This clone was detected once. The rearrangement joins TRBV6-4 to TRBJ2-3; weak D call: TRBD2 (5 bases). The CDR3 is made up of 15 amino acids. The V gene's germline CDR1 is MRHNA and CDR2 SNTAGT. Trimming shortened V by 4 bases and J by 2 bases, and 13 bases separated the two germline ends. The CDR3 reads CASSVFGELTDTQYF. In DNA, the CDR3 is TGTGCCAGCAGTGTGTTCGGGGAACTCACAGATACGCAGTATTTT.

The chain's CDR3 is CASTESSSGNTIYF. CDR3 nucleotides: TGTGCCAGCACCGAGAGCTCTTCTGGAAACACCATATATTTT. The gene calls are TRBV6-8 and TRBJ1-3; D gene uncertain. V was trimmed by 7 bases and J by 1 base, leaving 11 bases between them. The CDR3 is 14 residues long. Per the germline V gene, CDR1 is MNHGY and CDR2 is SAAAGT.

This chain uses TRBV2 with TRBJ1-1; no reliable D call. Trimming shortened V by 1 base and J by 0 bases, and 3 bases separated the two germline ends. CDR1 is SNHLY and CDR2 is FYNNEI in the germline V gene. This CDR3 has 13 amino acids. CDR3 loop: CASSEEVNTEAFF. In nucleotides, the CDR3 is TGTGCCAGCAGTGAAGAGGTGAACACTGAAGCTTTCTTT.

This clone came up once. The chain links TRBV9 to TRBJ2-2, with D perhaps given as TRBD1 or TRBD2 (6 bases each). V dropped 4 bases and J dropped 0 bases, with 16 bases sitting between them. This CDR3 contains 17 residues. CDR1 and CDR2 from the germline V gene are SGDLS and YYNGEE. This CDR3 is CASSQGGTITNTGELFF. CDR3 nucleotides: TGTGCCAGCAGCCAAGGGGGGACAATTACGAACACCGGGGAGCTGTTTTTT.

The J gene is TRBJ1-2, the V gene TRBV11-3, with TRBD1 matching 9 bases. After removal of 5 bases from V and 2 bases from J, the junction contained 12 bases not matched to a gene. The CDR3 extends over 17 amino acids. CDR1 and CDR2 (germline): SGHNT, YENEEA. CDR3 sequence (DNA): TGTGCCAGCAGCCCCCTTGACCCGGGACAGGGAAACTATGGCTACACCTTC. Amino acid sequence: CASSPLDPGQGNYGYTF.

The J gene is TRBJ2-1, the V gene TRBV10-3, with 13 bases lining up with TRBD2. The CDR3 totals 19 residues. V lost 6 bases, J lost 1 base, and 12 bases stayed unmatched. Germline values: CDR1 ENHRY, CDR2 SYGVKD. CDR3 coding DNA: TGTGCCATCAGGGAGGGTCTACTAGCGGGAGGGGGATCCTACAATGAGCAGTTCTTC. This codes for CAIREGLLAGGGSYNEQFF.

This clone was found a few times. The CDR3 region is CARMSGPYEQYF. CDR3 bases: TGTGCCAGGATGAGCGGGCCCTACGAGCAGTACTTC. J is TRBJ2-7 and V is TRBV3-1 (or the pseudogene TRBV3-2); tentative D call: TRBD2 (6 bases). The CDR3 runs to 12 residues. From germline, CDR1 is LGHDT and CDR2 YNNKEL (reference sequence). Between the trimmed V and J ends, which lost 9 bases and 2 bases, there was a span of 11 bases.

In its sample, this clone was seen a few times. V is TRBV19 and J is TRBJ2-2; 8 bases match TRBD2. Germline loops: CDR1 LNHDA, CDR2 SQIVND (reference sequence). The CDR3 totals 17 residues. J gave up 4 bases and V 1 base, and 8 bases lay outside the gene matches. CDR3 sequence (DNA): TGTGCCAGTAGTATAGGGAGAAGAGCGGGAGCCACCGGGGAGCTGTTTTTT. Its translation is CASSIGRRAGATGELFF.

The chain combines TRBV5-1 with TRBJ2-7; TRBD2 aligns across 7 bases. This CDR3 contains 15 residues. Unmatched junction bases numbered 6, after V lost 3 bases and J lost 0 bases. The V gene's germline CDR1 is SGHRS and CDR2 YFSETQ. The CDR3 nucleotides are TGCGCCAGCAGCTCGGGAGGCGGTAGCTCCTACGAGCAGTACTTC. Translation gives CASSSGGGSSYEQYF.

The V call is TRBV5-1, the J call TRBJ1-1; D is unresolved. From germline, CDR1 is SGHRS and CDR2 YFSETQ. V lost 3 bases and J 0 bases, leaving 12 bases between the germline ends. The CDR3 consists of 15 residues. The CDR3 DNA is TGCGCCAGCAGCTCTTTCTCGCCCATGAACACTGAAGCTTTCTTT. Its protein product is CASSSFSPMNTEAFF.

V gene TRBV6-5 combines with J gene TRBJ1-1; D is perhaps TRBD1 (5 bases). Trimming removed 2 bases at V and 5 bases at J, with 12 bases between. The CDR3 runs to 14 residues. From germline, CDR1 is MNHEY and CDR2 SVGAGI. CDR3: CASSYQGFRTEAFF. The CDR3 region has the DNA TGTGCCAGCAGTTACCAGGGATTCAGAACTGAAGCTTTCTTT.

The chain is built from TRBV7-6 and TRBJ2-1; 8 positions agree with TRBD1. V lost 4 bases to trimming and J lost 6 bases; unmatched junction nucleotides: 8. This CDR3 is built from 15 residues. Germline V CDR1 and CDR2: SGHVS, FNYEAQ. The CDR3 spells CASSSSGGAGNEQFF. The CDR3 coding sequence is TGTGCCAGCAGCTCCTCAGGGGGCGCAGGCAATGAGCAGTTCTTC.

This chain uses TRBV7-9 with TRBJ1-2, with 9 bases that match TRBD1. The V and J ends lost 4 bases and 0 bases, in that order; junction bases with no gene match: 9. The CDR3 sequence is 17 residues long. Looked up from germline, CDR1 is SEHNR and CDR2 is FQNEAQ (reference sequence). This CDR3 is CASSSQDRGPPNYGYTF. The CDR3 DNA reads TGTGCCAGCAGCTCTCAGGACAGGGGACCTCCTAACTATGGCTACACCTTC.

The chain combines TRBV5-1 with TRBJ1-6, with a possible D match to TRBD1 (5 bases). This CDR3 is 19 amino acids long. The ends were cut back, 0 bases at V and 0 bases at J, with 16 bases in the middle. CDR1 and CDR2 from the germline V gene are SGHRS and YFSETQ. The CDR3 sequence is CASSLAGSRAHSYNSPLHF. CDR3 coding DNA: TGCGCCAGCAGCTTGGCCGGCAGCAGGGCCCACTCCTATAATTCACCCCTCCACTTT.

The rearrangement links TRBV30 to TRBJ2-5; weak D call: TRBD2 (5 bases). The ends were cut back, 4 bases at V and 3 bases at J, with 6 bases in the middle. The CDR3 length is 11 residues. Germline V gives CDR1 GTSNPN, CDR2 SVGIG (reference sequence). The CDR3 sequence is CAWKGEETQYF. The CDR3 DNA reads as TGTGCCTGGAAGGGAGAAGAGACCCAGTACTTC. The full variable domain, its missing parts supplied by reference TRBV30 and TRBJ2-5, is SQTIHQWPATLVQPVGSPLSLECTVEGTSNPNLYWYRQAAGRGLQLLFYSVGIGQISSEVPQNLSASRPQDRQFILSSKKLLLSDSGFYLCAWKGEETQYFGPGTRLLVL.

The chain has TRBV4-1 and TRBJ1-6, with D unclear. The CDR3 contains 16 residues. Trimming took off 0 bases at V and 5 bases at J, with 11 bases between the two ends. Germline V gene lookup returns CDR1 MGHRA and CDR2 YSYEKL. DNA of the CDR3: TGCGCCAGCAGCCAAGATCCCTTCGGTAATAATTCACCCCTCCACTTT. This encodes CASSQDPFGNNSPLHF.

The V and J genes are TRBV24-1 and TRBJ2-7, with no clear D. The germline V gene has CDR1 KGHDR and CDR2 SFDVKD. The CDR3 length is 13 residues. The ends were cut back, 5 bases at V and 3 bases at J, with 10 bases in the middle. The CDR3 protein is CATSGDADYEQYF. CDR3 nucleotide sequence: TGTGCCACCAGTGGTGACGCGGACTACGAGCAGTACTTC.

The chain is built from TRBV7-9 and TRBJ2-2; D possibly corresponds to TRBD1 (5 bases). CDR3 length: 15 residues. The germline CDR1 and CDR2 sequences are SEHNR and FQNEAQ (reference sequence). The V and J ends lost 5 bases and 10 bases respectively, with 20 bases between them. This CDR3 reads CASSPRQTATPELFF. The CDR3 DNA reads as TGTGCCAGCAGCCCGCGACAGACCGCGACCCCGGAGCTGTTTTTT.

The genes are TRBV6-5 and TRBJ1-6; TRBD1 agrees at 7 bases. Per germline, CDR1 MNHEY and CDR2 SVGAGI. The CDR3 sequence is 16 residues long. The junction had 7 bases not matched to a gene; V was cut back by 0 bases and J by 8 bases. The CDR3 region has the DNA TGTGCCAGCAGTTACTCGACTTTAGGGGGCGATTCACCCCTCCACTTT. Its translation: CASSYSTLGGDSPLHF.

In its sample, this clone was seen a few times. J is TRBJ2-2 and V is TRBV2, with D possibly being TRBD1 (6 bases). Germline V lookup: CDR1 SNHLY, CDR2 FYNNEI. V lost 8 bases and J 2 bases, leaving 9 bases between the germline ends. The CDR3 loop spans 13 amino acids. This CDR3 is CASLTGNTGELFF. The CDR3 DNA sequence: TGTGCCAGCCTGACAGGCAACACCGGGGAGCTGTTTTTT.

The J gene is TRBJ2-1, the V gene TRBV6-1; possible D gene TRBD2, 6 bases. The V gene lost 1 base and the J gene lost 9 bases, with 16 bases spanning the gap. The CDR3 covers 15 residues. The germline gives CDR1 MNHNS, CDR2 SASEGT. The CDR3 DNA reads TGTGCCAGCAGTGAAGGGGACGGAGGGGTGGGTGAGCAGTTCTTC. Translation: CASSEGDGGVGEQFF.

The gene calls are TRBV5-6 and TRBJ1-2; a possible D gene is TRBD1 (5 bases). CDR1 and CDR2 from the germline V gene are SGHDT and YYEEEE. The length of the CDR3 is 14 residues. The V end lost 0 bases, the J end lost 0 bases, and 6 bases lay between the germline ends. CDR3 DNA sequence: TGTGCCAGCAGCTTGGGACAGTCTAACTATGGCTACACCTTC. Protein sequence: CASSLGQSNYGYTF.

The chain links TRBV7-9 to TRBJ2-1; TRBD2 agrees at 7 bases. J was trimmed by 6 bases and V by 5 bases; bases with no gene match: 13. The length of the CDR3 is 16 residues. The germline CDR1 and CDR2 sequences are SEHNR and FQNEAQ (reference sequence). For the CDR3, the DNA is TGTGCCAGCAGCCTTTTTGGGGGAGGGGACCGCAATGAGCAGTTCTTC. This codes for CASSLFGGGDRNEQFF.

The chain is built from TRBV29-1 and TRBJ2-3; no clear D. Per germline, CDR1 SQVTM and CDR2 ANQGSEA. Trimming took 3 bases from V and 10 from J, leaving 11 bases between them. CDR3 length: 11 residues. The CDR3 region has the DNA TGCAGCGTTGAGTTGGGCCGGGCGCAGTATTTT. It encodes CSVELGRAQYF.

This chain uses TRBV7-2 with TRBJ2-1; D gene ambiguous. The CDR3 is 13 amino acids. V shed 0 bases and J shed 6 bases, with 6 bases lying between them. The germline V gene has CDR1 SGHTA and CDR2 FQGNSA. Here the CDR3 reads CASSLAGFNEQFF. In nucleotides, the CDR3 is TGTGCCAGCAGCTTAGCGGGTTTCAATGAGCAGTTCTTC.